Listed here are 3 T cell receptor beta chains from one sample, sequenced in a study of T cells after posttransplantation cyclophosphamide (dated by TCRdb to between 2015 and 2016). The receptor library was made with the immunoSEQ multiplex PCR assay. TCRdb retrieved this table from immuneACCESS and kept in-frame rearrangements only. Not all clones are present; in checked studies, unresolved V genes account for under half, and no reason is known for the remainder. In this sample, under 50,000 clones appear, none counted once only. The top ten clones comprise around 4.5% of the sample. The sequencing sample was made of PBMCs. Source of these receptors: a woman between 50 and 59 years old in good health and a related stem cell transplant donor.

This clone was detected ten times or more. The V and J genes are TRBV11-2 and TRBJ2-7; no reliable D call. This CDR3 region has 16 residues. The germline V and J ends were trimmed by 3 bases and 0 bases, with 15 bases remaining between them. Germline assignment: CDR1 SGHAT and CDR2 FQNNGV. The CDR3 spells CASSFVSNFDSYEQYF. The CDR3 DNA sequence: TGTGCCAGCAGCTTTGTGTCTAACTTTGACTCCTACGAGCAGTACTTC.

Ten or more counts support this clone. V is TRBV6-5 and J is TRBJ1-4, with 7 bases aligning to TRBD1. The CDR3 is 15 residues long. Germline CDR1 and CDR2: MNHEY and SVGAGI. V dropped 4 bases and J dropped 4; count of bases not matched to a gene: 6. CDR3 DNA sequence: TGTGCCAGCAGTTCTTCCAGGGGGGTTAATGAAAAACTGTTTTTT. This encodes CASSSSRGVNEKLFF.

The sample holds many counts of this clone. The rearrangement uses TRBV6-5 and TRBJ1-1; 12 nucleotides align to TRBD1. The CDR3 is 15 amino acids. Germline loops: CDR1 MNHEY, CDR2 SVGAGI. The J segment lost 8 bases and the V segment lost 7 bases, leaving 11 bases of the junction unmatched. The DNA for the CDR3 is TGTGCCAGCATCCGATCGACCGGGACAGGGGGCGAAGCTTTCTTT. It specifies CASIRSTGTGGEAFF.